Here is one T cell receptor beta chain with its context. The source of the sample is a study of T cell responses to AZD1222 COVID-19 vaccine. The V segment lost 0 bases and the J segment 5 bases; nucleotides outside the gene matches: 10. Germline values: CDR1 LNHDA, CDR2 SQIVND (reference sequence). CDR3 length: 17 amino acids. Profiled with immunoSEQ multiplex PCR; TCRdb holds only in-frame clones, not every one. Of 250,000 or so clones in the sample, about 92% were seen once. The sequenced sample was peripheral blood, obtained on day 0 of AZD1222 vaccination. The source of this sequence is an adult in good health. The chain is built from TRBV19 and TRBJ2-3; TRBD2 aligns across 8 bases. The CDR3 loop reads CASSIDLAAGAVDTQYF. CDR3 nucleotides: TGTGCCAGTAGTATAGATCTTGCAGCGGGGGCGGTAGATACGCAGTATTTT.